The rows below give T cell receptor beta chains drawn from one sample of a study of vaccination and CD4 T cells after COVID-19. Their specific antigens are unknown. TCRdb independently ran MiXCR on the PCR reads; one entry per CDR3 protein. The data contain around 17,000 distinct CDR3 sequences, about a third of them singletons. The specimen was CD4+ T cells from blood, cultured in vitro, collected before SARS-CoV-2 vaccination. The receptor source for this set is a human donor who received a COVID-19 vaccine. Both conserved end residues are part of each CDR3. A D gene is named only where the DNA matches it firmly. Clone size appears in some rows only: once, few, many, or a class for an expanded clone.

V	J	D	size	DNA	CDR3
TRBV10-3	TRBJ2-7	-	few	TGTGCCATCAGGCAGACCTACGAGCAGTACTTC	CAIRQTYEQYF
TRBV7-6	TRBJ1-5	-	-	TGTGCCAGCAGCTTAGTGGTAGGAAACAATCAGCCCCAGCATTTT	CASSLVVGNNQPQHF
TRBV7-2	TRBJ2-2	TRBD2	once	TGTGCCAGCAGCGTTAGCGGGGGGAACACCGGGGAGCTGTTTTTT	CASSVSGGNTGELFF
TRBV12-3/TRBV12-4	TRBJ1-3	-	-	TGTGCCAGCAGTTTTCGGGGGCATGGAAACACCATATATTTT	CASSFRGHGNTIYF
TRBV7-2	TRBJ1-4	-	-	TGTGCCAGCAGCCCGACCGGGGTGCCTAATGAAAAACTGTTTTTT	CASSPTGVPNEKLFF
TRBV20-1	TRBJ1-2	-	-	TGCAGTGCTAAGGGAGTTAACTATGGCTACACCTTC	CSAKGVNYGYTF
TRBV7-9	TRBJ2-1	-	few	TGTGCCAGCAGCTTCAAGGTTGGGGTCTCCTACAATGAGCAGTTCTTC	CASSFKVGVSYNEQFF
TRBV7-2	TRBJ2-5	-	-	TGTGCCAGCAGTCGTACTAGTCGAGAGACCCAGTACTTC	CASSRTSRETQYF
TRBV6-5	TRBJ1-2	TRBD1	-	TGTGCCAGCAGTTACGCCGGGACAGAACGACGTGGCTACACCTTC	CASSYAGTERRGYTF
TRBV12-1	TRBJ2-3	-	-	TGTGCCAGCAGCTTTGCGCCCCTAGCGGGGGGGCTGGTCGGCACAGATACGCAGTATTTT	CASSFAPLAGGLVGTDTQYF
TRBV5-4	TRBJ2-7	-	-	TGTGCCAGCAGCTCCGAACCTGGTGGCCCCTACGAGCAGTACTTC	CASSSEPGGPYEQYF
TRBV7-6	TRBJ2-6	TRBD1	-	TGTGCCAGCAGCCCAATTACCGGGACAGGCTATTCTGGGGCCAACGTCCTGACTTTC	CASSPITGTGYSGANVLTF
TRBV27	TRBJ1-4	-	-	TGTGCCAGCAGTTTGTTTGGGGGGCGCGATGAAAAACTGTTTTTT	CASSLFGGRDEKLFF
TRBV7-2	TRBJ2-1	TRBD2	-	TGTGCCAGCAGCTTAGAGTTAGCGGGGGGGCGAAATGAGCAGTTCTTC	CASSLELAGGRNEQFF
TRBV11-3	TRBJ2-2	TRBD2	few	TGTGCCAGCAGCTTAGGGGCGGGAGCGAACACCGGGGAGCTGTTTTTT	CASSLGAGANTGELFF
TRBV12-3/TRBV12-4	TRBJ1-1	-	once	TGTGCCAGCAGTTTAGCGCGGGGGCTCGGTGAAGCTTTCTTT	CASSLARGLGEAFF
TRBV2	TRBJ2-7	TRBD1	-	TGTGCCAGCAGTGACCGGACAGGGGGTCTATACGAGCAGTACTTC	CASSDRTGGLYEQYF
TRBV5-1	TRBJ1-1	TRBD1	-	TGCGCCAGCAGCTTGGAAGGGACAGGACTTTCAGAAGCTTTCTTT	CASSLEGTGLSEAFF
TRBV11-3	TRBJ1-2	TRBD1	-	TGTGCCAGCAGCCACCGGGGGACAGGGGGCTTCAAGGATGGCTACACCTTC	CASSHRGTGGFKDGYTF
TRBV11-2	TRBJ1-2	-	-	TGTGCCAGCAGCCCTAGACAGAGGCGATTGGGGGGCTACACCTTC	CASSPRQRRLGGYTF
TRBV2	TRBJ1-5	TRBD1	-	TGTGCCAGCAGCATGGGACAGGGCTTCCAGCCCCAGCATTTT	CASSMGQGFQPQHF
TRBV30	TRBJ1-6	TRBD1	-	TGTGCCTGGTCTGACAGGGGGCACTCACCCCTCCACTTT	CAWSDRGHSPLHF
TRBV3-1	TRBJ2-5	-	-	TGTGCCAGCAGCCAAGGCCAAGAGACCCAGTACTTC	CASSQGQETQYF
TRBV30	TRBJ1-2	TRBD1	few	TGTGCCTGGAGTGTATGGCGGACAGGGGGCAACTATGGCTACACCTTC	CAWSVWRTGGNYGYTF
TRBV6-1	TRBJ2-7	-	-	TGTGCCAGCAGTATAAGGGGGGCAGGATCCTACGAGCAGTACTTC	CASSIRGAGSYEQYF
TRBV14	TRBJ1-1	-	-	TGTGCCAGCAGCCTCCTCGAAGGTCGGTTTGAAGCTTTCTTT	CASSLLEGRFEAFF
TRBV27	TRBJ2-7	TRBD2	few	TGTGCCAGCAGTTCCGGCGGGAGGTACGAGCAGTACTTC	CASSSGGRYEQYF